These 31 T cell receptor beta chains originate from one sample sequenced in a study of blood T cell repertoires in COVID-19. The table came from immunoSEQ multiplex PCR; TCRdb's copy has only in-frame clones and leaves some out. The table has 59,000 or so clones, 82% seen once; the top ten hold around 12%. Input material: peripheral blood. The receptors were sampled from a human donor in a cohort sampled during active COVID-19.

This clone was seen only once. The chain is built from TRBV29-1 and TRBJ1-6; D not certain. The CDR3 runs to 13 residues. Trimming stripped 8 bases from V and 8 bases from J, with 16 bases between. Germline-derived CDR1 and CDR2 are SQVTM and ANQGSEA. Written as DNA, the CDR3 is TGCAGCCCCCACTTTCACAGCTATTCACCCCTCCACTTT. Its translation: CSPHFHSYSPLHF.

The chain recombines TRBV2 with TRBJ2-1, with D perhaps TRBD2 (6 bases). This CDR3 has 14 amino acids. Trimming pared 6 bases from V and 7 bases from J, leaving 16 bases between. The germline gives CDR1 SNHLY, CDR2 FYNNEI. The DNA of the CDR3 is TGTGCCAGCAGACAAGAAGAGGGGAGGAATGAGCAGTTCTTC. The encoded protein is CASRQEEGRNEQFF.

The rearrangement joins TRBV6-6 to TRBJ2-1; TRBD1 matches at 8 bases. V was clipped by 6 bases and J by 8 bases; unmatched bases: 6. The germline CDR1 and CDR2 sequences are MNHNY and SVGAGI (reference sequence). CDR3 length: 13 residues. CDR3 in DNA: TGTGCCAGCAGATCAGGGGGCGGGGATGAGCAGTTCTTC. Amino acids: CASRSGGGDEQFF.

This clone was observed a single time. V usage is TRBV5-5 and J usage is TRBJ2-5; maybe TRBD2 (5 bases). The CDR3 is 16 residues long. The germline V and J ends were trimmed by 5 bases and 2 bases, with 19 bases remaining between them. Germline V gene data show CDR1 as SGHKS and CDR2 as YYEKEE (reference sequence). The CDR3, as DNA: TGTGCCAGCAGTCCCGCCCTAGCAGTCCAACAAGAGACCCAGTACTTC. It encodes CASSPALAVQQETQYF.

V is TRBV4-1 and J is TRBJ2-3; TRBD2 aligns across 8 bases. In germline, CDR1 is MGHRA, CDR2 YSYEKL. The CDR3 sequence is 17 residues long. V shed 4 bases and J 0 bases; nucleotides not matched to a gene: 9. CDR3 DNA sequence: TGCGCCAGCAGCCCTGGGAGGGCGGGGGGTAGCACAGATACGCAGTATTTT. Translated: CASSPGRAGGSTDTQYF.

The V call is TRBV14, the J call TRBJ2-1; D is undetermined. CDR3 length: 14 residues. V lost 0 bases and J 5 bases, leaving 8 bases between the germline ends. Germline CDR1 SGHDN, CDR2 FVKESK. The CDR3 loop reads CASSQDLGNNEQFF. The CDR3 DNA sequence: TGTGCCAGCAGCCAAGATCTGGGCAACAATGAGCAGTTCTTC.

The chain couples TRBV25-1 to TRBJ1-4; D perhaps matches TRBD1 (6 bases). CDR3 length equals 15 residues. Trimming took off 5 bases at V and 4 bases at J, with 14 bases between the two ends. In germline, CDR1 is MGHDK, CDR2 SYGVNS. The CDR3 DNA follows: TGTGCCAGCAGTAAACCTGGACAGAATAATGAAAAACTGTTTTTT. Translation gives CASSKPGQNNEKLFF.

This clone was detected only once. The J gene is TRBJ2-3, the V gene TRBV7-2; TRBD2 agrees at 12 bases. The CDR3 sequence is 16 residues long. Germline CDR1 SGHTA, CDR2 FQGNSA. Germline trimming cut 8 bases from V and 4 bases from J; bases unmatched to any gene: 10. Written as DNA, the CDR3 is TGTGCCAGCTCCCTAGCGGGGGGGCCGTGGTCAGATACGCAGTATTTT. Protein sequence: CASSLAGGPWSDTQYF.

The chain couples TRBV6-5 to TRBJ2-1; D uncertain. CDR1 and CDR2 (germline): MNHEY, SVGAGI. The CDR3 spans 14 residues. The V and J ends lost 0 bases and 9 bases respectively, with 12 bases between them. This chain's CDR3 is CASSYSRAILEQFF. CDR3 DNA sequence: TGTGCCAGCAGTTACTCGAGAGCAATTCTTGAGCAGTTCTTC.

The chain recombines TRBV20-1 with TRBJ2-1; tentative D call: TRBD2 (6 bases). This CDR3 region has 14 residues. CDR1 DFQATT and CDR2 SNEGSKA come from the germline V gene (reference sequence). Trimming took off 3 bases at V and 4 bases at J, with 13 bases between the two ends. The chain's CDR3 is CSASRQGGYNEQFF. The CDR3 nucleotides are TGCAGTGCTAGTAGGCAGGGAGGTTACAATGAGCAGTTCTTC.

The rearrangement joins TRBV27 to TRBJ1-2, with D hard to call. The CDR3 length is 13 residues. Germline CDR1 is MNHEY and CDR2 is SMNVEV (reference sequence). With 5 bases removed from V and 7 bases from J, the gap between germline ends came to 14 bases. CDR3 residues: CASSRSGQSGYTF. In DNA, the CDR3 is TGTGCCAGCAGTCGATCCGGTCAATCTGGCTACACCTTC.

The chain recombines TRBV14 with TRBJ1-1, with TRBD1 as a possible D gene (5 bases). The V gene's germline CDR1 is SGHDN and CDR2 FVKESK. The CDR3 runs to 15 residues. V lost 0 bases to trimming and J lost 6 bases, with 14 bases between them. The chain's CDR3 is CASSQERARVAEAFF. Written as DNA, the CDR3 is TGTGCCAGCAGCCAAGAAAGGGCCAGGGTGGCTGAAGCTTTCTTT.

This chain uses TRBV6-2 or TRBV6-3 with TRBJ2-6; TRBD1 is a possible D gene (6 bases). Germline lookup yields CDR1 MNHEY and CDR2 SVGEGT. The length of the CDR3 is 16 residues. Trimming stripped 4 bases from V and 0 bases from J, with 10 bases between. The DNA of the CDR3 is TGTGCCAGCAGTTTAAGGACAGCCTCTGGGGCCAACGTCCTGACTTTC. Its protein product is CASSLRTASGANVLTF.

This clone has a single count. The chain carries TRBV4-2 and TRBJ2-1, with 9 bases that match TRBD2. CDR3 length: 17 amino acids. Trimming at V came to 1 base and at J to 5 bases, leaving 9 bases not matched to a gene. Germline values: CDR1 LGHNA, CDR2 YNFKEQ. This CDR3 reads CASSQGLAGALDNEQFF. The CDR3 coding sequence is TGTGCCAGCAGCCAAGGGTTAGCGGGGGCCCTCGACAATGAGCAGTTCTTC.

V gene TRBV5-4 combines with J gene TRBJ2-3; 9 positions agree with TRBD1. The CDR3 spans 16 residues. V dropped 2 bases and J dropped 3; count of bases not matched to a gene: 7. CDR1 and CDR2 from the germline V gene are SGHNT and YYREEE (reference sequence). This chain's CDR3 is CASSFRQGGWTDTQYF. Written as DNA, the CDR3 is TGTGCCAGCAGCTTTCGACAGGGGGGTTGGACAGATACGCAGTATTTT.

This chain connects TRBV25-1 to TRBJ2-2, with 9 bases that match TRBD1. The V segment lost 6 bases and the J segment 1 base; nucleotides outside the gene matches: 6. The CDR3 sequence is 16 residues long. Per germline, CDR1 MGHDK and CDR2 SYGVNS. The CDR3 coding sequence is TGTGCCAGCAGAGACCGACAGGGGGGGAACACCGGGGAGCTGTTTTTT. Translation gives CASRDRQGGNTGELFF.

This chain connects TRBV5-5 to TRBJ1-2; the D gene is possibly TRBD1 (6 bases). The germline V gene has CDR1 SGHKS and CDR2 YYEKEE (reference sequence). Trimming shortened V by 4 bases and J by 1 base, and 14 bases separated the two germline ends. The CDR3 loop spans 15 amino acids. Here the CDR3 reads CASSPFLDSNYGYTF. The CDR3 nucleotides are TGTGCCAGCAGCCCCTTTTTGGACAGTAACTATGGCTACACCTTC.

V usage is TRBV30 and J usage is TRBJ1-2, with 8 positions matching TRBD1. With V trimmed by 3 bases and J by 5 bases, 5 bases remained unmatched. CDR1 and CDR2 (germline): GTSNPN, SVGIG (reference sequence). The CDR3 has 13 residues. The CDR3: CAWSRDRPYGYTF. In nucleotides, the CDR3 is TGTGCCTGGAGCCGGGACAGGCCTTATGGCTACACCTTC. The whole variable domain, filled in from reference TRBV30 and TRBJ1-2, reads SQTIHQWPATLVQPVGSPLSLECTVEGTSNPNLYWYRQAAGRGLQLLFYSVGIGQISSEVPQNLSASRPQDRQFILSSKKLLLSDSGFYLCAWSRDRPYGYTFGSGTRLTVV.

The chain links TRBV7-9 to TRBJ1-4; 7 nucleotides line up with TRBD1. Germline V gene data show CDR1 as SEHNR and CDR2 as FQNEAQ (reference sequence). CDR3 length: 14 amino acids. Trimming removed 5 bases from V and 3 bases from J; junction bases left unmatched: 3. In nucleotides, the CDR3 is TGTGCCAGCAGCCGGGGACAGTCTAATGAAAAACTGTTTTTT. Its translation: CASSRGQSNEKLFF.

V and J are TRBV7-9 and TRBJ1-2, with D hard to call. Germline V CDR1 and CDR2: SEHNR, FQNEAQ (reference sequence). The CDR3 extends over 14 amino acids. Trimming removed 2 bases at V and 4 bases at J, with 11 bases between. CDR3 loop: CASSLIEASYGYTF. CDR3 DNA sequence: TGTGCCAGCAGCTTAATTGAAGCGTCCTATGGCTACACCTTC.

This clone was seen only a few times. V usage is TRBV27 and J usage is TRBJ1-6; perhaps TRBD1 as D (6 bases). V was shortened by 6 bases and J by 0 bases, with 15 bases between the two germline ends. The CDR3 is 17 residues long. The V gene's germline CDR1 is MNHEY and CDR2 SMNVEV (reference sequence). The CDR3 sequence: CASSERQASSYNSPLHF. In nucleotides, the CDR3 is TGTGCCAGCAGCGAGCGACAGGCGAGCTCCTATAATTCACCCCTCCACTTT.

The chain links TRBV3-1 (or the pseudogene TRBV3-2) to TRBJ1-1, with a tentative D call TRBD1 (5 bases). V gave up 4 bases and J gave up 1 base, with 13 bases separating them. In germline, CDR1 is LGHDT, CDR2 YNNKEL (reference sequence). CDR3 length equals 15 residues. The CDR3 loop reads CASSPYRGGNTEAFF. The CDR3 nucleotides are TGTGCCAGCAGCCCTTACCGGGGGGGGAACACTGAAGCTTTCTTT.

The chain links TRBV27 to TRBJ2-3; possible D gene TRBD1, 5 bases. The V gene lost 9 bases and the J gene lost 1 base, with 8 bases spanning the gap. Germline loops: CDR1 MNHEY, CDR2 SMNVEV (reference sequence). The CDR3 consists of 12 residues. CDR3: CASCRGTDTQYF. For the CDR3, the DNA is TGTGCCAGTTGCAGGGGCACAGATACGCAGTATTTT.

The J gene is TRBJ1-4, the V gene TRBV6-5; possibly TRBD1 for D (5 bases). Trimming left V 7 bases short and J 0 bases short, with 12 bases between. The germline V gene has CDR1 MNHEY and CDR2 SVGAGI. The CDR3 runs 15 residues. This chain's CDR3 is CASKAGYATNEKLFF. The CDR3 nucleotides are TGTGCCAGCAAGGCAGGGTACGCAACTAATGAAAAACTGTTTTTT.

This CDR3 reads CASRVGKETQYF. The CDR3 nucleotides are TGTGCCAGCAGGGTCGGGAAAGAGACCCAGTACTTC. J is TRBJ2-5 and V is TRBV6-5; D may be TRBD2 (5 bases). Per the germline V gene, CDR1 is MNHEY and CDR2 is SVGAGI. The ends were cut back, 6 bases at V and 3 bases at J, with 8 bases in the middle. The CDR3 spans 12 residues.

V and J are TRBV6-5 and TRBJ2-1, with 9 bases that match TRBD2. The J segment lost 7 bases and the V segment lost 7 bases, leaving 11 bases of the junction unmatched. Germline-derived CDR1 and CDR2 are MNHEY and SVGAGI. The CDR3 is 15 amino acids. CDR3 nucleotides: TGTGCCAGCACTCGAAGGGCTAGCGGGGAAAATGAGCAGTTCTTC. It yields the protein CASTRRASGENEQFF.

V gene TRBV9 combines with J gene TRBJ2-3; the match to TRBD2 covers 14 bases. Germline trimming cut 4 bases from V and 0 bases from J; bases unmatched to any gene: 7. Germline lookup yields CDR1 SGDLS and CDR2 YYNGEE. CDR3 size: 18 residues. The DNA for the CDR3 is TGTGCCAGCAGCCCCCGGACTAGCGGGGGGCCTAGCACAGATACGCAGTATTTT. It yields the protein CASSPRTSGGPSTDTQYF.

CDR3 region: CASRSGGWTEAFF. DNA of the CDR3: TGCGCCAGCAGGTCAGGTGGGTGGACTGAAGCTTTCTTT. This chain uses TRBV5-1 with TRBJ1-1; D not resolved. V was shortened by 5 bases and J by 5 bases, with 13 bases between the two germline ends. Germline V gives CDR1 SGHRS, CDR2 YFSETQ. The CDR3 is 13 residues long.

The chain joins TRBV5-4 to TRBJ1-1, with D perhaps TRBD1 (5 bases). This CDR3 contains 14 residues. Germline loops: CDR1 SGHNT, CDR2 YYREEE (reference sequence). V was shortened by 1 base and J by 10 bases, with 17 bases between the two germline ends. CDR3 residues: CASSLFLNRQGAFF. The CDR3 DNA sequence: TGTGCCAGCAGCTTGTTCCTTAATCGGCAGGGAGCTTTCTTT.

The CDR3 nucleotides are TGTGCCAGCAGCCGACAGGGATCCCTTAACTATGGCTACACCTTC. Protein product: CASSRQGSLNYGYTF. The rearrangement links TRBV6-5 to TRBJ1-2; 7 bases match TRBD1. The CDR3 consists of 15 residues. The V gene's germline CDR1 is MNHEY and CDR2 SVGAGI. V was clipped by 6 bases and J by 1 base; unmatched bases: 8.

This chain's CDR3 is CAYSGGVFSGNTIYF. For the CDR3, the DNA is TGTGCCTATAGTGGGGGCGTTTTCTCTGGAAACACCATATATTTT. This chain uses TRBV30 with TRBJ1-3; maybe TRBD1 (6 bases). Looked up from germline, CDR1 is GTSNPN and CDR2 is SVGIG (reference sequence). V was clipped by 7 bases and J by 0 bases, with 16 bases between them. The CDR3 totals 15 residues.